Shown below are 2 T cell receptor beta chains from a single sample sequenced in a study of shared T cell receptors in the human thymus (dated by TCRdb to about 2021). Libraries were prepared through the immunoSEQ multiplex PCR assay. The table comes from immuneACCESS by way of TCRdb, which keeps in-frame sequences with V and J called. Part of the clones is missing from these tables; in studies checked, under half for an unresolved V gene and the rest for unknown reasons. This sample gives about 660,000 clones in total; 80% to 90% of them show up just once. The ten biggest clones cover roughly 0.0089% of the sample. These data were also reused for a study on human thymus T cells.

The sequenced material came from thymocytes. The origin of the receptors is a boy in the first two years of life with a congenital heart defect. Donor details come from another sample of the same person, matched by shared clones.

This CDR3 is CASSSRDRVGNGANVLTF. CDR3 nucleotides: TGTGCCAGCAGCTCCCGGGACAGGGTCGGTAACGGGGCCAACGTCCTGACTTTC. The chain is built from TRBV11-2 and TRBJ2-6, with TRBD1 identical over 9 bases. V gave up 4 bases and J gave up 4 bases; unmatched junction bases: 11. The CDR3 spans 18 residues. CDR1 SGHAT and CDR2 FQNNGV come from the germline V gene.

The genes are TRBV11-3 and TRBJ2-3; tentatively, D is TRBD2 (6 bases). The V and J ends lost 1 base and 4 bases respectively, with 12 bases between them. Looked up from germline, CDR1 is SGHNT and CDR2 is YENEEA. There are 15 residues in the CDR3. CDR3 nucleotides: TGTGCCAGCAGCTTAGGGGAGGCACTCCCAGATACGCAGTATTTT. Amino acids: CASSLGEALPDTQYF.